A selection of T cell receptor beta chains follows, all from one sample in a study of CD8+ T cells in alopecia areata. Assay used: immunoSEQ multiplex PCR; TCRdb lists only in-frame clones, some missing. In the table there are 10,000 to 15,000 clones, 65% to 70% of which are singletons. The sample in question was skin, obtained at week 4, from a patient treated with tofacitinib. The source is a human donor with alopecia areata. The conserved cysteine and the conserved F or W are not part of the CDR3 here. The D gene is left open where the match is weak. Size is stated for part of the rows, as once, few or many counts, or as a class when the clone is expanded.

>TRBV10-3|-|TRBJ2-1|-
ATLRGSGSYYNEQF
>TRBV6-5|TRBD1|TRBJ1-2|-
ASSSSKTGAERGYT
>TRBV7-2|-|TRBJ2-3|few
ASSLRWDTQY
>TRBV4-3|-|TRBJ1-1|few
ASSQGGGSTF
>TRBV7-2|-|TRBJ1-2|-
ASSLDRRAYGYT
>TRBV10-3|-|TRBJ2-5|-
AISDDRGIETQY
>TRBV7-2|-|TRBJ1-6|-
ASRTTSSPLH
>TRBV5-1|-|TRBJ1-1|few
ASSPGGMNTEAF
>TRBV5-1|-|TRBJ1-3|-
ASSLGFTGSSGNTIY
>TRBV5-1|-|TRBJ2-5|few
ASSLGTRQETQY
>TRBV7-9|-|TRBJ1-5|-
ASSLALGPGNQPQH
>TRBV18|-|TRBJ1-3|once
ASSPFTGDSGNTIY
>TRBV7-2|-|TRBJ1-6|once
ASSLEWGSYNSPLH
>TRBV7-2|-|TRBJ1-1|few
ASSSRQLNTEAF
>TRBV6-5|-|TRBJ1-2|-
ASKCPDCYGYT
>TRBV29-1|-|TRBJ1-3|-
SVVRGGHGNTIY
>TRBV4-3|-|TRBJ2-7|-
ASSQDWQGGYEQY
>TRBV6-1|TRBD2|TRBJ2-1|few
ASITGGPGEQF
>TRBV6-6|-|TRBJ1-5|-
ASGQPQH
>TRBV6-5|-|TRBJ2-3|-
ASSYSGTQY
>TRBV11-2|-|TRBJ2-1|-
ASSLDDGEQF
>TRBV5-1|TRBD2|TRBJ2-7|-
ASSLLAGEQY
>TRBV7-2|-|TRBJ1-1|-
ASSSRGGYTEAF
>TRBV6-5|TRBD1|TRBJ1-3|once
ASSIQGAFGNTIY